Listed below are T cell receptor beta chains from one sample, sequenced in a study of T-cell memory formation after mild COVID-19. A single record per CDR3 protein comes from TCRdb applying MiXCR to the 5' RACE reads. The sample records 350,000 to 500,000 distinct CDR3 sequences, about a sixth being singletons. Source material: PBMCs or a T cell subset sorted from them (not recorded which). The receptors derive from a man younger than 30 who had mild COVID-19 (a few samples of this study predate the infection). Cell type and time point are not known. Both conserved end residues are part of each CDR3. Each record gives: CDR3 protein, CDR3 DNA, V gene, J gene, clone size, D gene. D genes are given only for firm matches. Only some rows state a clone size, as once, few, many or a class for expanded clones.

CDR3 protein: CASSKGNRETFF
CDR3 DNA: TGTGCCAGCAGCAAAGGGAACAGGGAGACTTTCTTT
V gene: TRBV21-1
J gene: TRBJ1-1
clone size: many
D gene: -

CDR3 protein: CASSPGQGDYSNQPQHF
CDR3 DNA: TGTGCCAGCAGTCCGGGACAGGGAGACTATAGCAATCAGCCCCAGCATTTT
V gene: TRBV12-3/TRBV12-4
J gene: TRBJ1-5
clone size: -
D gene: TRBD1

CDR3 protein: CASSPILMGNTIYF
CDR3 DNA: TGTGCCAGCAGTCCAATATTAATGGGAAACACCATATATTTT
V gene: TRBV28
J gene: TRBJ1-3
clone size: few
D gene: -

CDR3 protein: CASSLSAGDEQYF
CDR3 DNA: TGTGCCAGCAGCTTATCTGCCGGGGACGAGCAGTACTTC
V gene: TRBV11-2
J gene: TRBJ2-7
clone size: few
D gene: -

CDR3 protein: CASSRTGVWEKLFF
CDR3 DNA: TGTGCCAGCAGCCGGACAGGGGTTTGGGAAAAACTGTTTTTT
V gene: TRBV12-3/TRBV12-4
J gene: TRBJ1-4
clone size: -
D gene: TRBD1

CDR3 protein: CASSYPTGGTDTQYF
CDR3 DNA: TGTGCCAGCAGCTATCCAACGGGGGGCACAGATACGCAGTATTTT
V gene: TRBV11-2
J gene: TRBJ2-3
clone size: -
D gene: -

CDR3 protein: CASSYTRPGYNEQFF
CDR3 DNA: TGTGCCAGCAGTTACACCAGACCGGGGTACAATGAGCAGTTCTTC
V gene: TRBV6-2/TRBV6-3
J gene: TRBJ2-1
clone size: few
D gene: -

CDR3 protein: CSVRTGSGVGEQYF
CDR3 DNA: TGCAGCGTGAGGACTGGTAGCGGGGTTGGCGAGCAGTACTTC
V gene: TRBV29-1
J gene: TRBJ2-7
clone size: -
D gene: TRBD2

CDR3 protein: CASRGTSGAAADTQYF
CDR3 DNA: TGTGCCAGCAGGGGGACTAGCGGGGCAGCGGCAGATACGCAGTATTTT
V gene: TRBV2
J gene: TRBJ2-3
clone size: few
D gene: TRBD2

CDR3 protein: CASSQGALNTEAFF
CDR3 DNA: TGCGCCAGCAGCCAGGGGGCCTTGAACACTGAAGCTTTCTTT
V gene: TRBV4-1
J gene: TRBJ1-1
clone size: few
D gene: -

CDR3 protein: CAISSGTGYSGANVLTF
CDR3 DNA: TGTGCCATTTCATCCGGGACAGGGTATTCTGGGGCCAACGTCCTGACTTTC
V gene: TRBV9
J gene: TRBJ2-6
clone size: few
D gene: TRBD1

CDR3 protein: CASRPPPGQGGPEAFF
CDR3 DNA: TGTGCCAGCAGACCTCCCCCGGGACAGGGAGGTCCTGAAGCTTTCTTT
V gene: TRBV5-4
J gene: TRBJ1-1
clone size: -
D gene: TRBD1

CDR3 protein: CASSLGPDRVVLDTQYF
CDR3 DNA: TGTGCCAGCAGCTTAGGCCCCGACAGGGTTGTTTTGGATACGCAGTATTTT
V gene: TRBV7-8
J gene: TRBJ2-3
clone size: -
D gene: TRBD1

CDR3 protein: CASSLGGARGNQPQHF
CDR3 DNA: TGTGCCAGCAGTTTAGGGGGGGCGCGGGGCAATCAGCCCCAGCATTTT
V gene: TRBV12-3/TRBV12-4
J gene: TRBJ1-5
clone size: -
D gene: -

CDR3 protein: CASSRGQHTGELFF
CDR3 DNA: TGCGCCAGCAGCCGGGGACAGCACACCGGGGAGCTGTTTTTT
V gene: TRBV5-1
J gene: TRBJ2-2
clone size: -
D gene: TRBD1

CDR3 protein: CASSYSVLRTAMNTEAFF
CDR3 DNA: TGTGCCAGCAGTTACTCAGTGCTAAGGACAGCCATGAACACTGAAGCTTTCTTT
V gene: TRBV6-2/TRBV6-3
J gene: TRBJ1-1
clone size: -
D gene: -

CDR3 protein: CSARDPTRGGKETQYF
CDR3 DNA: TGCAGTGCTAGAGATCCCACGCGGGGGGGTAAAGAGACCCAGTACTTC
V gene: TRBV20-1
J gene: TRBJ2-5
clone size: -
D gene: TRBD2

CDR3 protein: CASRNWGGSPLHF
CDR3 DNA: TGTGCCAGCAGGAATTGGGGGGGCTCACCCCTCCACTTT
V gene: TRBV25-1
J gene: TRBJ1-6
clone size: few
D gene: -

CDR3 protein: CAIHLYTEAFF
CDR3 DNA: TGTGCCATTCACCTTTACACTGAAGCTTTCTTT
V gene: TRBV30
J gene: TRBJ1-1
clone size: few
D gene: -

CDR3 protein: CASSLYAGGPSYEQYF
CDR3 DNA: TGTGCCAGCAGCCTTTACGCGGGGGGGCCCTCCTACGAGCAGTACTTC
V gene: TRBV6-5
J gene: TRBJ2-7
clone size: -
D gene: TRBD2

CDR3 protein: CASSVTSQSQTGTEAFF
CDR3 DNA: TGTGCCAGCAGCGTAACCTCCCAAAGCCAAACAGGAACTGAAGCTTTCTTT
V gene: TRBV9
J gene: TRBJ1-1
clone size: -
D gene: -

CDR3 protein: CASRASGGTDTQYF
CDR3 DNA: TGCGCCAGCAGGGCGAGCGGGGGCACAGATACGCAGTATTTT
V gene: TRBV5-1
J gene: TRBJ2-3
clone size: -
D gene: TRBD2

CDR3 protein: CASSATTYNEQFF
CDR3 DNA: TGTGCCAGCAGCGCGACAACCTACAATGAGCAGTTCTTC
V gene: TRBV6-6
J gene: TRBJ2-1
clone size: -
D gene: -

CDR3 protein: CAWSVDSGYEQYF
CDR3 DNA: TGTGCCTGGAGTGTCGATTCTGGTTACGAGCAGTACTTC
V gene: TRBV30
J gene: TRBJ2-7
clone size: -
D gene: -

CDR3 protein: CASSYSLVDEQFF
CDR3 DNA: TGTGCCAGCAGTTACTCGTTAGTGGATGAGCAGTTCTTC
V gene: TRBV6-5
J gene: TRBJ2-1
clone size: -
D gene: -

CDR3 protein: CSARGGLAYIQYF
CDR3 DNA: TGCAGTGCTAGAGGGGGACTAGCGTACATTCAGTACTTC
V gene: TRBV20-1
J gene: TRBJ2-4
clone size: -
D gene: TRBD2

CDR3 protein: CASSTTNEQFF
CDR3 DNA: TGTGCCAGCAGTACAACCAATGAGCAGTTCTTC
V gene: TRBV6-5
J gene: TRBJ2-1
clone size: -
D gene: -

CDR3 protein: CASLRTGSRTDTQYF
CDR3 DNA: TGTGCCAGCTTACGGACAGGGTCCCGCACAGATACGCAGTATTTT
V gene: TRBV16
J gene: TRBJ2-3
clone size: -
D gene: TRBD1

CDR3 protein: CASSFFPDEQFF
CDR3 DNA: TGTGCCAGCAGCTTTTTTCCAGATGAGCAGTTCTTC
V gene: TRBV11-2
J gene: TRBJ2-1
clone size: few
D gene: -